The 23 T cell receptor beta chains in this list originate from one sample, sequenced in a study of blood T cell repertoires in COVID-19. Only in-frame clones appear in the TCRdb table, and some are missing; sequencing was by immunoSEQ multiplex PCR. The profile shows 75,000 to 90,000 clones, about 80% of them singletons. Sequences were obtained from peripheral blood. Receptors were obtained from a woman aged 40 to 50 with active or convalescent COVID-19.

This clone rates as medium-sized. The rearrangement joins TRBV19 to TRBJ2-5; the match to TRBD2 covers 8 bases. J lost 1 base, V lost 6 bases, and 10 bases had no gene match. Germline V gives CDR1 LNHDA, CDR2 SQIVND (reference sequence). The CDR3 totals 16 residues. Here the CDR3 reads CASSLVGRAGQETQYF. CDR3 in DNA: TGTGCCAGTAGCTTGGTCGGGAGGGCGGGCCAAGAGACCCAGTACTTC. The full variable domain, its missing parts supplied by reference TRBV19 and TRBJ2-5, is DGGITQSPKYLFRKEGQNVTLSCEQNLNHDAMYWYRQDPGQGLRLIYYSQIVNDFQKGDIAEGYSVSREKKESFPLTVTSAQKNPTAFYLCASSLVGRAGQETQYFGPGTRLLVL.

As regards this clone: One end of the junction fails to match germline, which may point to a read error. The rearrangement joins TRBV6-5 to TRBJ2-5; a weak D match, TRBD1 (5 bases). This CDR3 spans 12 amino acids. Germline CDR1 reads MNHEY; CDR2 reads SVGAGI. The CDR3 DNA follows: TGTGCCAGCAGCCAGGGTCGAGAGGCCCAGTACTTC. Translated, it gives CASSQGREAQYF.

The J gene is TRBJ1-6, the V gene TRBV6-5, with 10 bases that match TRBD1. CDR1 and CDR2 (germline): MNHEY, SVGAGI. J was trimmed by 7 bases and V by 6 bases; bases with no gene match: 6. The CDR3 covers 15 residues. CDR3 loop: CASRLRDRGNSPLHF. The DNA of the CDR3 is TGTGCCAGCAGGTTAAGGGACAGGGGAAATTCACCCCTCCACTTT.

The CDR3 DNA reads as TGTGCCAGCAGCCGGACTAGCGGGAGGGGAGGGGAGACCCAGTACTTC. Translated: CASSRTSGRGGETQYF. The J gene is TRBJ2-5, the V gene TRBV7-9, with 15 bases matching TRBD2. CDR1 and CDR2 from the germline V gene are SEHNR and FQNEAQ (reference sequence). The trim removed 5 bases at V and 5 bases at J, leaving 6 bases unmatched. The CDR3 sequence is 16 residues long.

The chain combines TRBV9 with TRBJ2-3; 8 bases line up with TRBD1. The ends lost 0 bases at V and 4 bases at J; junction bases unmatched: 4. There are 15 residues in the CDR3. The germline V gene encodes CDR1 SGDLS and CDR2 YYNGEE. Here the CDR3 DNA reads TGTGCCAGCAGCGTAGCTGGGACAGGACCAGATACGCAGTATTTT. It encodes CASSVAGTGPDTQYF.

This clone was seen just once. The chain combines TRBV7-9 with TRBJ1-1; D unresolved. Germline loops: CDR1 SEHNR, CDR2 FQNEAQ (reference sequence). V lost 8 bases and J lost 1, with 11 bases in between. The CDR3 extends over 13 amino acids. Here the CDR3 reads CASGLGGNTEAFF. The CDR3 DNA sequence: TGTGCCAGCGGGCTGGGAGGGAACACTGAAGCTTTCTTT. Full variable domain (missing parts from reference TRBV7-9 and TRBJ1-1): DTGVSQNPRHKITKRGQNVTFRCDPISEHNRLYWYRQTLGQGPEFLTYFQNEAQLEKSRLLSDRFSAERPKGSFSTLEIQRTEQGDSAMYLCASGLGGNTEAFFGQGTRLTVV.

The CDR3 sequence is CAISPGGALNSPLHF. The CDR3 DNA follows: TGTGCCATCAGCCCCGGGGGGGCACTTAATTCACCCCTCCACTTT. V is TRBV10-3 and J is TRBJ1-6, with a tentative D call TRBD1 (6 bases). V was trimmed by 6 bases and J by 6 bases, leaving 15 bases between them. The length of the CDR3 is 15 residues. Looked up from germline, CDR1 is ENHRY and CDR2 is SYGVKD.

The rearrangement links TRBV4-2 to TRBJ1-6; 7 bases match TRBD1. The trim removed 0 bases at V and 10 bases at J, leaving 6 bases unmatched. CDR3 length: 15 amino acids. Germline CDR1 LGHNA, CDR2 YNFKEQ. In nucleotides, the CDR3 is TGTGCCAGCAGCCAAGACAGGGGGAGATGGTCACCCCTCCACTTT. Its translation is CASSQDRGRWSPLHF.

The chain combines TRBV28 with TRBJ1-5; D is unclear. CDR3 length equals 17 residues. Trimming took 5 bases from V and 2 from J, leaving 19 bases between them. The germline CDR1 and CDR2 sequences are MDHEN and SYDVKM. CDR3: CASSQAPSDGGNQPQHF. The CDR3 bases are TGTGCCAGCAGTCAAGCTCCGTCGGACGGGGGCAATCAGCCCCAGCATTTT.

V is TRBV6-5 and J is TRBJ1-4, with D possibly TRBD1 on 6 matching bases. The germline gives CDR1 MNHEY, CDR2 SVGAGI. Between the trimmed V and J ends, which lost 6 bases and 5 bases, there was a span of 10 bases. The CDR3 consists of 13 residues. Here the CDR3 DNA reads TGTGCCAGCAGAAGGACAGAGAATGAAAAACTGTTTTTT. Translation: CASRRTENEKLFF.

This clone was found a few times. The rearrangement joins TRBV2 to TRBJ2-7; the D is unclear. Germline CDR1 SNHLY, CDR2 FYNNEI. Trimming removed 0 bases at V and 6 bases at J, with 12 bases between. This CDR3 spans 14 amino acids. The CDR3 spells CASSEALLASEQYF. As DNA, the CDR3 is TGTGCCAGCAGTGAAGCGCTCTTGGCTAGCGAGCAGTACTTC. Variable domain in full (rest from reference TRBV2 and TRBJ2-7): EPEVTQTPSHQVTQMGQEVILRCVPISNHLYFYWYRQILGQKVEFLVSFYNNEISEKSEIFDDQFSVERPDGSNFTLKIRSTKLEDSAMYFCASSEALLASEQYFGPGTRLTVT.

The table lists this clone with a few counts. This chain joins TRBV9 and TRBJ2-5, with 8 bases aligning to TRBD1. The V gene's germline CDR1 is SGDLS and CDR2 YYNGEE. V lost 4 bases, J lost 3 bases, and 11 bases stayed unmatched. There are 16 residues in the CDR3. The CDR3 DNA sequence: TGTGCCAGCAGCCCCAGACAGGGGCGAGGGGAAGAGACCCAGTACTTC. Translation: CASSPRQGRGEETQYF.

The genes are TRBV12-3 or TRBV12-4 and TRBJ1-2; 9 nucleotides match TRBD1. The CDR3 covers 13 residues. The junction had 7 bases not matched to a gene; V was cut back by 6 bases and J by 8 bases. The CDR3 is CASSPGTGRGYTF. The CDR3 DNA is TGTGCCAGCAGCCCCGGGACAGGGAGAGGCTACACCTTC.

This sequence joins TRBV19 and TRBJ1-1; no definite D call. CDR1 LNHDA and CDR2 SQIVND come from the germline V gene (reference sequence). The V and J ends lost 5 bases and 0 bases respectively, with 13 bases between them. The CDR3 covers 15 residues. CDR3 residues: CASSAFTVLNTEAFF. DNA for the CDR3: TGTGCCAGTAGTGCCTTTACAGTACTGAACACTGAAGCTTTCTTT. Full variable domain (remainder filled in from reference TRBV19 and TRBJ1-1): DGGITQSPKYLFRKEGQNVTLSCEQNLNHDAMYWYRQDPGQGLRLIYYSQIVNDFQKGDIAEGYSVSREKKESFPLTVTSAQKNPTAFYLCASSAFTVLNTEAFFGQGTRLTVV.

The chain employs TRBV9 and TRBJ2-3; 7 nucleotides line up with TRBD1. The CDR3 length is 15 residues. In germline, CDR1 is SGDLS, CDR2 YYNGEE. V dropped 3 bases and J dropped 2; count of bases not matched to a gene: 6. CDR3 nucleotide sequence: TGTGCCAGCAGCGCCCGACAGGGCACCACAGATACGCAGTATTTT. Its protein product is CASSARQGTTDTQYF.

The chain recombines TRBV11-1 with TRBJ2-5, with TRBD2 identical over 11 bases. Trimming cost V 0 bases and J 5 bases; bases outside gene matches: 5. Looked up from germline, CDR1 is SGHAT and CDR2 is FQDESV (reference sequence). The CDR3 loop spans 16 amino acids. The CDR3 here is CASSLASGGGLETQYF. The CDR3 DNA sequence: TGTGCCAGCAGCTTAGCTAGCGGGGGGGGCCTGGAGACCCAGTACTTC.

The chain is built from TRBV28 and TRBJ1-2; 11 bases agree with TRBD1. J gave up 7 bases and V 8 bases, and 6 bases lay outside the gene matches. The CDR3 length is 13 residues. CDR1 is MDHEN, CDR2 SYDVKM, per germline. CDR3 DNA: TGTGCCAGCCGGGGACAGGGGGTAGGTGGCTACACCTTC. It translates to CASRGQGVGGYTF.

This clone was recorded only once. J is TRBJ1-3 and V is TRBV28; 7 nucleotides align to TRBD1. This CDR3 region has 15 residues. With 5 bases clipped from V and 7 bases from J, the junction kept 11 bases outside the gene matches. The germline V gene has CDR1 MDHEN and CDR2 SYDVKM. CDR3 amino acids: CASSPPTGNGNTIYF. CDR3 coding DNA: TGTGCCAGCAGTCCCCCGACAGGGAATGGGAACACCATATATTTT.

The rearrangement uses TRBV6-2 or TRBV6-3 and TRBJ2-3; TRBD2 matches 9 bases. CDR3 length: 16 amino acids. CDR1 is MNHEY and CDR2 is SVGEGT in the germline V gene. With 2 bases clipped from V and 4 bases from J, the junction kept 7 bases outside the gene matches. The DNA for the CDR3 is TGTGCCAGCAGTTACGGGGGACTAGCTGTCGCAGATACGCAGTATTTT. Translating it yields CASSYGGLAVADTQYF.

V is TRBV5-5 and J is TRBJ2-7, with 9 bases fitting TRBD1. The J segment lost 3 bases and the V segment lost 1 base, leaving 5 bases of the junction unmatched. Germline CDR1 SGHKS, CDR2 YYEKEE (reference sequence). The CDR3 loop spans 15 amino acids. This chain's CDR3 is CASSLLGQGVYEQYF. The DNA of the CDR3 is TGTGCCAGCAGCTTGCTGGGACAGGGTGTCTACGAGCAGTACTTC.

The chain employs TRBV25-1 and TRBJ2-7, with D maybe TRBD2 (5 bases). V was cut by 0 bases and J by 1 base, with 16 bases left in between. Germline values: CDR1 MGHDK, CDR2 SYGVNS. The CDR3 covers 17 residues. DNA of the CDR3: TGTGCCAGCAGTGAATATTCGGACTCTCCAATTTCCTACGAGCAGTACTTC. Its translation: CASSEYSDSPISYEQYF.

This clone appeared a few times. J is TRBJ2-2 and V is TRBV5-1, with TRBD2 identical over 9 bases. CDR3 length: 16 amino acids. Germline values: CDR1 SGHRS, CDR2 YFSETQ. Losses at the gene ends were 0 bases for V and 7 bases for J; bases not matched to a gene: 7. The CDR3 DNA follows: TGCGCCAGCAGCTTGGGGACTAGCGTAAAAGTCGGGGAGCTGTTTTTT. Translated: CASSLGTSVKVGELFF. The complete variable domain, with remaining parts taken from reference TRBV5-1 and TRBJ2-2, reads KAGVTQTPRYLIKTRGQQVTLSCSPISGHRSVSWYQQTPGQGLQFLFEYFSETQRNKGNFPGRFSGRQFSNSRSEMNVSTLELGDSALYLCASSLGTSVKVGELFFGEGSRLTVL.

Worth noting for this clone: At the DNA level, this CDR3 is encoded by other sequences in the same sample as well. The V call is TRBV28, the J call TRBJ1-2; TRBD1 matches 7 bases. The CDR3 sequence is 14 residues long. CDR1 is MDHEN and CDR2 is SYDVKM in the germline V gene. The J segment lost 2 bases and the V segment lost 5 bases, leaving 5 bases of the junction unmatched. CDR3 in amino acids: CASSPGTANYGYTF. The DNA of the CDR3 is TGTGCCAGCAGTCCCGGGACAGCCAACTATGGCTACACCTTC.